This T cell receptor beta chain appears in the sequencing data of a study of cytomegalovirus exposure and HLA in healthy donors. PCR primers comprised 60 Vbeta and 13 Jbeta primers. Produced via immunoSEQ multiplex PCR; TCRdb's table is partial and in-frame only. Found here are some 130,000 clones, roughly 79% of them singletons; the top ten hold 1.8%. Germline CDR1 is MDHEN and CDR2 is SYDVKM. The V and J ends lost 6 bases and 0 bases, in that order; junction bases with no gene match: 1. The CDR3 sequence is 13 residues long. This clone was detected only once. Its antigen remains unknown. Study-wide findings and caveats: TCR beta V- and J-gene trimming was later associated with a missense DCLRE1C variant. Later, an analysis found that common viral pathogens appeared to be linked with several of the most significant clusters.

The chain joins TRBV28 to TRBJ2-7, with 8 bases matching TRBD1. This sequence originates from a woman in her forties or fifties in good health and CMV-seronegative. Material for sequencing was PBMCs. The CDR3 DNA sequence: TGTGCCAGCAGGGACAGGGACTCCTACGAGCAGTACTTC. Its protein product is CASRDRDSYEQYF.